Following are 9 T cell receptor beta chains from one sample sequenced in a study of Ad26.COV2.S vaccination and SARS-CoV-2 variants. Assay: immunoSEQ multiplex PCR; the TCRdb copy retains only in-frame clones and omits some. The sample contains approximately 150,000 clones, around 86% of which appear only once. Sequences were derived from peripheral blood, sampled after recovery from COVID-19. The receptors shown here come from a human donor who had recovered from COVID-19.

The chain couples TRBV5-6 to TRBJ2-2, with a tentative D call TRBD1 (6 bases). From germline, CDR1 is SGHDT and CDR2 YYEEEE. The length of the CDR3 is 16 residues. The V end lost 1 base, the J end lost 5 bases, and 15 bases lay between the germline ends. CDR3 DNA sequence: TGTGCCAGCAGCTTGATGGGGACAACTGATACCGGGGAGCTGTTTTTT. It is translated as CASSLMGTTDTGELFF.

J is TRBJ2-7 and V is TRBV11-2; 7 positions agree with TRBD1. There are 17 residues in the CDR3. From germline, CDR1 is SGHAT and CDR2 FQNNGV. V dropped 2 bases and J dropped 3; count of bases not matched to a gene: 13. The CDR3 spells CASSLRRTRGPNYEQYF. For the CDR3, the DNA is TGTGCCAGCAGCTTAAGGCGCACGAGGGGGCCCAACTACGAGCAGTACTTC.

By sample share, this clone is medium-sized. The same CDR3 also results from other DNA sequences found in this sample. V and J are TRBV5-1 and TRBJ1-3, with D unresolved. The V gene lost 1 base and the J gene lost 0 bases, with 5 bases spanning the gap. The CDR3 extends over 14 amino acids. The germline CDR1 and CDR2 sequences are SGHRS and YFSETQ. The CDR3 loop reads CASSLSVSGNTIYF. The CDR3 DNA follows: TGCGCCAGCAGCTTGTCAGTCTCTGGAAACACCATATATTTT.

The rearrangement uses TRBV9 and TRBJ1-6; TRBD1 matches 7 bases. In germline, CDR1 is SGDLS, CDR2 YYNGEE. The CDR3 is 14 amino acids. Trimming at V came to 2 bases and at J to 6 bases, leaving 2 bases not matched to a gene. In DNA, the CDR3 is TGTGCCAGCAGCGTTCGACAGGGTAATTCACCCCTCCACTTT. This encodes CASSVRQGNSPLHF.

J is TRBJ2-1 and V is TRBV7-2, with 9 positions matching TRBD2. The CDR3 spans 16 residues. V lost 2 bases and J lost 6; bases outside the gene matches: 8. Germline CDR1 SGHTA, CDR2 FQGNSA. CDR3 DNA sequence: TGTGCCAGCAGCTTAATGGGGCGGGGGGGCATCAATGAGCAGTTCTTC. This codes for CASSLMGRGGINEQFF.

The chain links TRBV11-3 to TRBJ2-1; D remains ambiguous. V lost 1 base to trimming and J lost 9 bases, with 7 bases between them. Germline V lookup: CDR1 SGHNT, CDR2 YENEEA. The CDR3 spans 12 residues. CDR3 in amino acids: CASSLGRSEQFF. In nucleotides, the CDR3 is TGTGCCAGCAGCTTAGGTCGTAGTGAGCAGTTCTTC.

This CDR3 reads CASSDTSGKTDTQYF. In DNA form, the CDR3 reads TGTGCCAGCAGTGATACTAGCGGTAAAACAGATACGCAGTATTTT. The J gene is TRBJ2-3, the V gene TRBV28; 8 bases map to TRBD2. Germline values: CDR1 MDHEN, CDR2 SYDVKM. Trimming removed 5 bases from V and 3 bases from J; junction bases left unmatched: 7. The CDR3 loop spans 15 amino acids.

The chain couples TRBV3-1 (or the pseudogene TRBV3-2) to TRBJ1-2; tentatively, D is TRBD1 (6 bases). The V and J ends lost 1 base and 6 bases respectively, with 12 bases between them. The CDR3 spans 14 residues. Germline V lookup: CDR1 LGHDT, CDR2 YNNKEL (reference sequence). CDR3 residues: CASSQVIHRDGYTF. CDR3 bases: TGTGCCAGCAGCCAAGTGATACACAGGGATGGCTACACCTTC.

The chain joins TRBV7-6 to TRBJ2-1, with D perhaps TRBD1 (5 bases). This CDR3 has 15 residues. Trimming shortened V by 6 bases and J by 5 bases, and 17 bases separated the two germline ends. Germline CDR1 SGHVS, CDR2 FNYEAQ. CDR3 loop: CASRLGRSWDNEQFF. The CDR3 DNA reads as TGTGCCAGCAGATTGGGGCGTTCGTGGGACAATGAGCAGTTCTTC.